This T cell receptor (beta chain) derives from a study of blood T cell repertoires in COVID-19. In the study overall: Collection of acute and convalescent COVID-19 samples took place in the United States, Italy and Spain. Nucleic acid was either cDNA or gDNA, and it came from T cells, B-cell-depleted T cells, or PBMCs.

The authors' processing: Amplification of reference gene primers was used by the study to estimate nucleated cell counts. Sequencing was performed with immunoSEQ multiplex PCR; in TCRdb, only in-frame clones are kept and a portion is missing. Clone size and the V and J calls come from that table; the DNA yielded D and trimming. The data hold over 90,000 clones, with around 81% observed a single time. V was clipped by 6 bases and J by 5 bases, with 13 bases between them. CDR1 is LNHDA and CDR2 is SQIVND in the germline V gene (reference sequence). This CDR3 region has 14 residues. While infection was still active, Seattle patients were enrolled and then followed longitudinally.

What was sequenced was peripheral blood. The source of this sequence is a man older than 75 with COVID-19, enrolled during active disease. The chain recombines TRBV19 with TRBJ1-4; tentatively, D is TRBD1 (5 bases). The CDR3 region has the DNA TGTGCCAGTAGCTTCGGACATCGCAATGAAAAACTGTTTTTT. Amino acid sequence: CASSFGHRNEKLFF.